These T cell receptor beta chains were read from a single sample in a study of T-cell reconstitution after alpha-beta-depleted transplantation in children. Via MiXCR, TCRdb re-called the PCR reads, giving one row per CDR3 protein. Here the sample spans 700,000 to 950,000 distinct CDR3 sequences, less than 20% being singletons. Sequenced material: PBMCs, mostly from graft donor cells, taken 360 days after TCRalphabeta/CD19-depleted stem cell transplant. These receptors all stem from a male patient younger than 18 who had a stem cell transplant for acute lymphoblastic leukemia, so the T cells may come from the graft donor. Each CDR3 is given with its conserved first and last residue. Fields, in order: J gene, V gene, clone size, D gene, CDR3 protein. The D gene is left open where the match is weak. Size values are once, few and many counts, or a class for expanded clones, and some rows have none.

j_gene: TRBJ2-2; v_gene: TRBV20-1; abundance: NA; d_gene: NA; CDR3aa: CSARDPSLGVNTGELFF
j_gene: TRBJ1-2; v_gene: TRBV29-1; abundance: NA; d_gene: NA; CDR3aa: CSARPLRSGDYGYTF
j_gene: TRBJ2-1; v_gene: TRBV4-2; abundance: few; d_gene: NA; CDR3aa: CASSQARTNNNEQFF
j_gene: TRBJ2-1; v_gene: TRBV5-1; abundance: few; d_gene: NA; CDR3aa: CASSLAPRNEQFF
j_gene: TRBJ1-1; v_gene: TRBV6-5; abundance: few; d_gene: NA; CDR3aa: CASTPDRVLSEAFF
j_gene: TRBJ1-1; v_gene: TRBV7-9; abundance: many; d_gene: NA; CDR3aa: CASSFPQVNTEAFF
j_gene: TRBJ2-7; v_gene: TRBV7-3; abundance: few; d_gene: TRBD2; CDR3aa: CASSLAGPGGGLAYEQYF
j_gene: TRBJ1-4; v_gene: TRBV29-1; abundance: NA; d_gene: NA; CDR3aa: CSVEGRGHEKLFF
j_gene: TRBJ1-2; v_gene: TRBV12-5; abundance: many; d_gene: NA; CDR3aa: CASGAGLPANYGYTF
j_gene: TRBJ2-5; v_gene: TRBV27; abundance: few; d_gene: TRBD2; CDR3aa: CASTKGRGLQETQYF
j_gene: TRBJ1-3; v_gene: TRBV20-1; abundance: NA; d_gene: TRBD1; CDR3aa: CSASPNRGRFTIYF
j_gene: TRBJ2-5; v_gene: TRBV12-3/TRBV12-4; abundance: few; d_gene: NA; CDR3aa: CASSFWPQETQYF
j_gene: TRBJ2-1; v_gene: TRBV29-1; abundance: NA; d_gene: NA; CDR3aa: CSVGLPRLRNEQFF
j_gene: TRBJ2-7; v_gene: TRBV18; abundance: NA; d_gene: NA; CDR3aa: CASSPEPGDSYEQYF
j_gene: TRBJ2-3; v_gene: TRBV19; abundance: many; d_gene: TRBD2; CDR3aa: CASRLSGRGDTQYF
j_gene: TRBJ2-7; v_gene: TRBV4-2; abundance: few; d_gene: TRBD2; CDR3aa: CASSQGASGRGVSYEQYF
j_gene: TRBJ2-2; v_gene: TRBV20-1; abundance: many; d_gene: NA; CDR3aa: CSAKGPGELFF
j_gene: TRBJ2-1; v_gene: TRBV15; abundance: NA; d_gene: TRBD2; CDR3aa: CATSRDIEAGLYNEQFF
j_gene: TRBJ1-5; v_gene: TRBV2; abundance: NA; d_gene: TRBD1; CDR3aa: CASSKDRAGNQPQHF
j_gene: TRBJ2-1; v_gene: TRBV20-1; abundance: once; d_gene: TRBD2; CDR3aa: CSAFSGRAYNEQFF
j_gene: TRBJ2-1; v_gene: TRBV9; abundance: NA; d_gene: NA; CDR3aa: CASTPPGATIANEQFF
j_gene: TRBJ2-2; v_gene: TRBV5-5; abundance: many; d_gene: NA; CDR3aa: CASSLVPTGELFF
j_gene: TRBJ2-1; v_gene: TRBV2; abundance: NA; d_gene: NA; CDR3aa: CASSGERSSYNEQFF
j_gene: TRBJ2-3; v_gene: TRBV9; abundance: few; d_gene: TRBD2; CDR3aa: CASTARGTSGRRFGRNTQYF
j_gene: TRBJ2-7; v_gene: TRBV5-1; abundance: many; d_gene: NA; CDR3aa: CASSFGWGSYEQYF
j_gene: TRBJ2-1; v_gene: TRBV20-1; abundance: few; d_gene: NA; CDR3aa: CSARVERVIGNEQFF
j_gene: TRBJ2-7; v_gene: TRBV5-1; abundance: many; d_gene: NA; CDR3aa: CASSLGPDSYEQYF
j_gene: TRBJ2-3; v_gene: TRBV9; abundance: NA; d_gene: NA; CDR3aa: CASSVGWTRQDTQYF
j_gene: TRBJ2-1; v_gene: TRBV6-1; abundance: NA; d_gene: NA; CDR3aa: CASSGASPQYNEQFF
j_gene: TRBJ2-7; v_gene: TRBV4-2; abundance: NA; d_gene: TRBD1; CDR3aa: CASSQKGTDFYEQYF
j_gene: TRBJ2-3; v_gene: TRBV10-3; abundance: few; d_gene: NA; CDR3aa: CAISESRATDTQYF
j_gene: TRBJ1-2; v_gene: TRBV15; abundance: NA; d_gene: TRBD1; CDR3aa: CATSRDLGQGGYTF
j_gene: TRBJ2-3; v_gene: TRBV7-9; abundance: NA; d_gene: TRBD2; CDR3aa: CASSSLAGVPRDTQYF
j_gene: TRBJ2-3; v_gene: TRBV10-3; abundance: NA; d_gene: NA; CDR3aa: CAISPTVATDTQYF
j_gene: TRBJ2-2; v_gene: TRBV7-7; abundance: NA; d_gene: NA; CDR3aa: CASSSLTGANTGELFF
j_gene: TRBJ2-1; v_gene: TRBV29-1; abundance: NA; d_gene: NA; CDR3aa: CSVLRTTTLNEQFF
j_gene: TRBJ2-5; v_gene: TRBV7-7; abundance: many; d_gene: NA; CDR3aa: CASSPHQGPLPQETQYF
j_gene: TRBJ2-1; v_gene: TRBV6-1; abundance: NA; d_gene: NA; CDR3aa: CASSLAGSVDEQFF
j_gene: TRBJ1-2; v_gene: TRBV2; abundance: NA; d_gene: NA; CDR3aa: CASSEDPAPLYGYTF
j_gene: TRBJ2-5; v_gene: TRBV12-3/TRBV12-4; abundance: few; d_gene: TRBD2; CDR3aa: CASRIAGIQETQYF
j_gene: TRBJ2-7; v_gene: TRBV5-1; abundance: few; d_gene: TRBD2; CDR3aa: CASGGGSVTYEQYF
j_gene: TRBJ2-3; v_gene: TRBV5-1; abundance: NA; d_gene: NA; CDR3aa: CASSPTTGSDTQYF
j_gene: TRBJ2-1; v_gene: TRBV5-1; abundance: few; d_gene: NA; CDR3aa: CASSRFDLRSSYNEQFF
j_gene: TRBJ2-3; v_gene: TRBV6-4; abundance: few; d_gene: TRBD2; CDR3aa: CASSESVAGAPDTQYF
j_gene: TRBJ2-7; v_gene: TRBV28; abundance: NA; d_gene: TRBD1; CDR3aa: CASMVARLDREHEQYF
j_gene: TRBJ1-2; v_gene: TRBV5-1; abundance: few; d_gene: NA; CDR3aa: CASSLEGLIGYTF
j_gene: TRBJ2-3; v_gene: TRBV5-4; abundance: NA; d_gene: NA; CDR3aa: CASSLVLYRDTQYF